This T cell receptor (beta chain) originates from a study of CD8+CD57+ T cells in acquired aplastic anemia. Study details: Sorted CD4+ and CD8+ cell DNA averaged around 3 ug.

Comment on this clonotype: The antigen remains undetermined. At one boundary the junction diverges from the germline segment, which might be a read error.

Whole-study results and caveats: The number of CD8+ CDR3 sequences shared by patients and controls was twenty-nine. A significant difference in CD8+ Simpson's diversity between patients and controls was not found.

The CDR3 spans 16 residues. From germline, CDR1 is SGHDT and CDR2 YYEEEE. The template used for profiling TCR beta VDJ and CDR3 was genomic DNA. TCRdb reprocessed the reads via MiXCR and lists one record per CDR3 protein. Of about 110,000 distinct CDR3 sequences listed, less than 65% are singletons. The gene calls are TRBV5-6 and TRBJ2-7; D possibly matches TRBD1 or TRBD2 (5 bases each). This receptor was identified in a human donor in good health, serving as a control. The sample consisted of sorted CD4+, CD8+, or CD8+CD57+ T cells (not recorded which) from PBMCs. The CDR3 loop reads CASSWAGTGSPYEQDF. The CDR3 DNA reads as TGTGCCAGCAGCTGGGCCGGGACGGGGAGTCCCTACGAGCAGGACTTC.